This TCR beta chain was retrieved from a study of blood T cell repertoires in COVID-19. Study background: The origin of the acute and convalescent COVID-19 samples was the United States, Italy and Spain. T cells, B-cell-depleted T cells, or PBMCs supplied cDNA or gDNA.

Each recovered donor of Cohort 3 presented with two negative PCRs, clearance, or symptom resolution. Trimming cost V 2 bases and J 9 bases, with 10 bases left between them. The CDR3 is made up of 12 amino acids. CDR1 SGHRS and CDR2 YFSETQ come from the germline V gene. Measured with immunoSEQ multiplex PCR; TCRdb has only the in-frame clones, and not every one. This table holds around 400,000 clones, over 85% found once. The receptor's source is a woman between 25 and 40 years old who had recovered from COVID-19. The chain recombines TRBV5-1 with TRBJ2-3; D unresolved. Specimen: PBMCs or T cells enriched from blood (not recorded which). The CDR3 reads CASSLDMETQYF. CDR3 coding DNA: TGCGCCAGCAGCTTAGACATGGAAACGCAGTATTTT.